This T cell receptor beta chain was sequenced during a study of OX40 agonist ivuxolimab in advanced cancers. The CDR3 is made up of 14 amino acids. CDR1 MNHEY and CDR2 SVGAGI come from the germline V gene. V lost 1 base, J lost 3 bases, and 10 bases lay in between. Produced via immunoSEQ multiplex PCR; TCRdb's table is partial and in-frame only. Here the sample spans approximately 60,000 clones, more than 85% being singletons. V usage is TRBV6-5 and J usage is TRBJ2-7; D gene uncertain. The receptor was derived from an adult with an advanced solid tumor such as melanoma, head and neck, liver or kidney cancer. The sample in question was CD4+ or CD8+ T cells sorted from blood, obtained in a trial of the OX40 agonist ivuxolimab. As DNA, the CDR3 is TGTGCCAGCAGTTACTTCGGCAGCCGCTACGAGCAGTACTTC. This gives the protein CASSYFGSRYEQYF.